One sample yielded the 2 T cell receptor beta chains listed below, sequenced in a study of shared clonotypes between healthy human individuals. Profiling relied on immunoSEQ multiplex PCR, and the TCRdb table lists in-frame clones only, not all of them. The sample lists about 2 million clones, just under 95% occurring once. Terminally differentiated effector memory CD45RA+ cells were excluded from the naive CD8 cells, which were CD45RO-negative and positively selected for CCR7. The sample consisted of naive CD8+ T cells sorted from blood. All receptors derive from a man aged 18 to 29 in good health.

This chain links TRBV7-6 with TRBJ1-1, with a tentative D call TRBD1 (5 bases). With 1 base removed from V and 0 bases from J, the gap between germline ends came to 15 bases. Germline V gene sequence: CDR1 SGHVS, CDR2 FNYEAQ. This CDR3 region has 17 residues. As DNA, the CDR3 is TGTGCCAGCAGCTTAGACGCGCAGGGTGCTATGAACACTGAAGCTTTCTTT. It specifies CASSLDAQGAMNTEAFF.

V is TRBV5-6 and J is TRBJ1-2, with D unclear. This CDR3 spans 15 amino acids. In germline, CDR1 is SGHDT, CDR2 YYEEEE. V dropped 0 bases and J dropped 6 bases, with 15 bases sitting between them. The CDR3 DNA sequence: TGTGCCAGCAGCTTGGTGGCGGCCGGGTTGCATGGCTACACCTTC. Its protein is CASSLVAAGLHGYTF. The full variable domain, its missing parts supplied by reference TRBV5-6 and TRBJ1-2, is DAGVTQSPTHLIKTRGQQVTLRCSPKSGHDTVSWYQQALGQGPQFIFQYYEEEERQRGNFPDRFSGHQFPNYSSELNVNALLLGDSALYLCASSLVAAGLHGYTFGSGTRLTVV.